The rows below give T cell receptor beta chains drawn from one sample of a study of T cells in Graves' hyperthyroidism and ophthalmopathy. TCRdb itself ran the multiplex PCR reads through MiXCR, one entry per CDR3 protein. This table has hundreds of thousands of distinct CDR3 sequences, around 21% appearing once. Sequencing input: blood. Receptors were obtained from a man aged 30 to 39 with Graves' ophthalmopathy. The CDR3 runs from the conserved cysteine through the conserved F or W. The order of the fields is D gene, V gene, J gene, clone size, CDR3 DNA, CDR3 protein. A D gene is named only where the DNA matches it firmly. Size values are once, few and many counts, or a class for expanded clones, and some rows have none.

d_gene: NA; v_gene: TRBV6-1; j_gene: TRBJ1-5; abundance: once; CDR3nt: TGTGCCAGCAGTTTTGGGGAGGGCAATCAGCCCCAGCATTTT; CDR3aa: CASSFGEGNQPQHF
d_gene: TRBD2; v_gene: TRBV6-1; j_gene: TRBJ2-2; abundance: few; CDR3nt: TGTGCCAGCAGTTCCCGGACTAGCGGGAGTTCGAACACCGGGGAGCTGTTTTTT; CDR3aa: CASSSRTSGSSNTGELFF
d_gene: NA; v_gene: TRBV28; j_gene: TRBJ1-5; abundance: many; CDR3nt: TGTGCCAGCAGGCCCGGCTATAGCAATCAGCCCCAGCATTTT; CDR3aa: CASRPGYSNQPQHF
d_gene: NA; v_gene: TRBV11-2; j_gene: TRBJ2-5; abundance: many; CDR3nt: TGTGCCAGCAGTCCGAGGGGTTGGGTTCAAGAGACCCAGTACTTC; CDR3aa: CASSPRGWVQETQYF
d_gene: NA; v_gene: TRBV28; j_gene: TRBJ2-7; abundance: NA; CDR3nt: TGTGCCAGCAGTTTGAGGGAGCAGTACTTC; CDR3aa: CASSLREQYF
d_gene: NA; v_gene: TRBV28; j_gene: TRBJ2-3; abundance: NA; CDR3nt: TGTGCCGGCAGTTTCGACGGACTTGGTGATACGCAGTATTTT; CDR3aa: CAGSFDGLGDTQYF
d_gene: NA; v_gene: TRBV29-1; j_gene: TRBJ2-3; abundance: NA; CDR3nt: TGCAGCGTTGAAGACCGGACGGGAGCCTCAGATACGCAGTATTTT; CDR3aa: CSVEDRTGASDTQYF
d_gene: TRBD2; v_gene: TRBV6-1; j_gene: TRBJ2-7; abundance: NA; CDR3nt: TGTGCCAGCAGGTCCGTGACTAGCGGCACCTACGAGCAGTACTTC; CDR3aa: CASRSVTSGTYEQYF
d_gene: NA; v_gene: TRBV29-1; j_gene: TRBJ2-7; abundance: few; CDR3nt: TGCAGCGTTAAGACCACCACAGGGGGGGACTACGAGCAGTACTTC; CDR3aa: CSVKTTTGGDYEQYF
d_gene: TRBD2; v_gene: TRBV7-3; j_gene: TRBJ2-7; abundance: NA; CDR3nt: TGTGCCAGCAGCTTAATGCCTAGCGGGAGGTACGAGCAGTACTTC; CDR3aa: CASSLMPSGRYEQYF
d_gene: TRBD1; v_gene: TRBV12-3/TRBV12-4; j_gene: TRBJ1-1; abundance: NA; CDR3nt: TGTGCCAGCATATCCGGGACAGGGGACCCTGAAGCTTTCTTT; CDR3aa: CASISGTGDPEAFF
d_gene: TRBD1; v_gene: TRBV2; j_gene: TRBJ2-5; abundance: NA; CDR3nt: TGTGCCAGCAGTGGGGACAGACAAGAGACCCAGTACTTC; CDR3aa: CASSGDRQETQYF
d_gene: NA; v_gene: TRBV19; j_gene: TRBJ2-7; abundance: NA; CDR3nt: TGTGCCAATAGTTCACGGCGCTGGGGGAAGGACGAGCAGTACTTC; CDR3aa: CANSSRRWGKDEQYF
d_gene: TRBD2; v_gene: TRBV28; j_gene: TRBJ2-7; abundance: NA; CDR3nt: TGTGCCGGGGGGGGGACTAGCGGGAGAGCGGCGGGCGAGCAGTACTTC; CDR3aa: CAGGGTSGRAAGEQYF
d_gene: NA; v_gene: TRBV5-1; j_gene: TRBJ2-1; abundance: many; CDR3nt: TGCGCCAGCAGCTCGGGTACGGTGGCGGGAAATGAGCAGTTCTTC; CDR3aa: CASSSGTVAGNEQFF
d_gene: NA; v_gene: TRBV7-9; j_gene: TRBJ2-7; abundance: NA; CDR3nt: TGTGCCAGCAGTCTAGCACCGCGCGACCCCTACGAGCAGTACTTC; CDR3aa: CASSLAPRDPYEQYF
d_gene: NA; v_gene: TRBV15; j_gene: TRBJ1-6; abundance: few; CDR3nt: TGTGCCACCAGCAGTGGAAATTCACCCCTCCACTTT; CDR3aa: CATSSGNSPLHF
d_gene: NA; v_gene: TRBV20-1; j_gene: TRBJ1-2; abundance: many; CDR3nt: TGCAGTGCTAGAGATAGCTTTCAGGCAGTCGCTGGCTACACCTTC; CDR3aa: CSARDSFQAVAGYTF